The sequence of this T cell receptor (beta chain) was determined in a study of blood T cell repertoires in COVID-19 (dated by TCRdb to between 2020 and 2021). Study-wide context: Samples covering the acute and convalescent phases of COVID-19 were provided by collaborators in the United States, Italy and Spain. The material from the prospective study consisted of cDNA or gDNA derived from T cells, B-cell-depleted T cells, or PBMCs. The dataset comprised deeply sampled blood TCRbeta repertoires from subjects exposed to, actively infected with, or recovered from COVID-19. A freely available public database, intended as a resource for researchers studying the immune response to SARS-CoV-2, is where the repertoires were released. The samples were drawn from the first 160 participants of the ongoing ImmuneRACE study and from more than 1,000 subjects provided by 6 global collaborators. A de-identified subject ID, COVID-19 status, age in years and sex were almost always included in the sample metadata. Where available, HLA class I and class II types were taken from metadata supplied by the sample provider and were not determined by assay-based typing. Results the study describes overall, beyond this receptor: How much clinical and demographic metadata was included differed by source and by participant, and the metadata was provided uncurated.

TCRbeta CDR3 regions were amplified from genomic DNA by means of the immunoSEQ Assay, a bias-controlled multiplex PCR. For the original study's pipeline: Nucleated cell counts per sample were estimated from amplification of reference gene primers within the assay. Sequence reads were collapsed and filtered to measure the absolute abundance of every unique TCRbeta CDR3 rearrangement. For each sample, productive Simpson clonality was calculated by taking the square root of Simpson's diversity index across productive rearrangements. This immuneACCESS table, as held by TCRdb, lists in-frame sequences with V and J called but not all clones. Of the missing ones, under half trace to an unresolved V gene in checked studies; the others have no known cause. That table supplies the V and J calls and clone size; D and trimming were determined from the DNA. This sample gives some 330,000 clones in total; roughly 90% of them show up just once. The ten largest account for roughly 4% of the sample.

CDR3 length: 15 amino acids, cysteine to phenylalanine. Only CDR3 DNA remains: 45 bases, in frame from the first base. Looking up the germline V gene yields CDR1 SGHAT and CDR2 FQNNGV. V loses 1 base, J loses 5 bases, and the germline ends lie 14 bases apart. Remarks on this clone: The antigen it recognizes is unknown. Nothing much larger sits one base from this clone, and base qualities are not available.

The collaborating institutions used their own protocols to collect whole blood in K2EDTA tubes. For TCRbeta analysis, collaborators shipped samples as frozen whole blood, isolated PBMCs, or DNA extracted from either of those sample types. The specimen sequenced was peripheral blood. The sequence was collected from a woman aged 45-60 years with active or convalescent COVID-19. The V gene is TRBV11-2 and the J gene is TRBJ1-2, with the D gene too uncertain to name. The bases are TGTGCCAGCAGCTTAGCCCCGGGAGGCGGTTATGGCTACACCTTC. Its product reads: CASSLAPGGGYGYTF.